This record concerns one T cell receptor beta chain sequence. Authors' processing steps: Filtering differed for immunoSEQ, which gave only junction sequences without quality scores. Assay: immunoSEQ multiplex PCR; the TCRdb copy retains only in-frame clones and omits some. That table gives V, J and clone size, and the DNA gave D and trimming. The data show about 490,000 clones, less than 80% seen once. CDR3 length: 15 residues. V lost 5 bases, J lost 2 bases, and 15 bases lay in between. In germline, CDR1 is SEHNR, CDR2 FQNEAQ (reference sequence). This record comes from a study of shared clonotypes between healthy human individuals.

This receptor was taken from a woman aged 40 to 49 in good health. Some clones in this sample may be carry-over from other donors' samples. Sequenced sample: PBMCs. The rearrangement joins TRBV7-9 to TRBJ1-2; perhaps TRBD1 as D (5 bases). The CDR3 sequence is CASSGVGDSNYGYTF. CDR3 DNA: TGTGCCAGCAGCGGAGTGGGGGACTCAAACTATGGCTACACCTTC. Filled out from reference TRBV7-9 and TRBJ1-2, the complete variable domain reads DTGVSQNPRHKITKRGQNVTFRCDPISEHNRLYWYRQTLGQGPEFLTYFQNEAQLEKSRLLSDRFSAERPKGSFSTLEIQRTEQGDSAMYLCASSGVGDSNYGYTFGSGTRLTVV.